This is a list of T cell receptor beta chains from one sample in a study of blood T cell repertoires in COVID-19. The protocol was immunoSEQ multiplex PCR, while the TCRdb copy is restricted to in-frame clones and leaves out a portion. The data show approximately 170,000 clones, with around four fifths seen just once and roughly 8% held by the top ten. The sequencing sample was made of PBMCs or T cells enriched from blood (not recorded which). The source of these receptors is a woman aged 50 to 65 who had recovered from COVID-19. Both conserved end residues are part of each CDR3. D genes are given only for firm matches. The size field is filled for only some rows; it gives once, few, many or a size class.

D: -; J: TRBJ1-1; size: few; V: TRBV7-2; CDR3: CASSLIAGATEAFF; DNA: TGTGCCAGCAGCTTAATCGCAGGGGCTACTGAAGCTTTCTTT
D: -; J: TRBJ2-1; size: -; V: TRBV5-1; CDR3: CASSLRVSSYNEQFF; DNA: TGCGCCAGCAGCTTGCGGGTGAGCTCCTACAATGAGCAGTTCTTC
D: -; J: TRBJ2-3; size: -; V: TRBV21-1; CDR3: CASSKEHCDWGPLRGDTQYF; DNA: TGTGCCAGCAGCAAAGAGCATTGTGATTGGGGGCCTCTAAGGGGGGATACGCAGTATTTT
D: TRBD1; J: TRBJ1-2; size: -; V: TRBV9; CDR3: CASSDQRQGRGGYTF; DNA: TGTGCCAGCAGCGACCAACGACAGGGCCGCGGCGGCTACACCTTC
D: -; J: TRBJ2-5; size: -; V: TRBV5-1; CDR3: CASSLAGGRETQYF; DNA: TGCGCCAGCAGCTTGGCAGGCGGGCGGGAGACCCAGTACTTC
D: TRBD1; J: TRBJ2-5; size: -; V: TRBV2; CDR3: CASSEQGARETQYF; DNA: TGTGCCAGCAGTGAACAGGGGGCGCGGGAGACCCAGTACTTC
D: -; J: TRBJ1-5; size: -; V: TRBV19; CDR3: CASSIGDRLHQPQHF; DNA: TGTGCCAGTAGTATAGGAGACCGACTCCATCAGCCCCAGCATTTT
D: -; J: TRBJ2-2; size: -; V: TRBV3-1/TRBV3-2; CDR3: CASSEDLVGELFF; DNA: TGTGCCAGCAGCGAAGATCTAGTAGGGGAGCTGTTTTTT
D: TRBD1; J: TRBJ1-1; size: -; V: TRBV10-3; CDR3: CASLGTAMNTEAFF; DNA: TGTGCCAGCCTGGGGACAGCTATGAACACTGAAGCTTTCTTT
D: -; J: TRBJ2-3; size: -; V: TRBV11-3; CDR3: CASSLTADTQYF; DNA: TGTGCCAGCAGCCTTACAGCAGATACGCAGTATTTT
D: -; J: TRBJ1-2; size: -; V: TRBV7-2; CDR3: CASSLPSRPDGYTF; DNA: TGTGCCAGCAGCTTGCCTAGCCGACCGGATGGCTACACCTTC
D: -; J: TRBJ1-2; size: -; V: TRBV11-2; CDR3: CASSLSRMTGHYGYTF; DNA: TGTGCCAGCAGCTTGAGCCGGATGACAGGCCACTATGGCTACACCTTC
D: TRBD1; J: TRBJ1-2; size: -; V: TRBV6-2/TRBV6-3; CDR3: CASSTYRGVIANYGYTF; DNA: TGTGCCAGCAGTACCTACAGGGGGGTGATCGCTAACTATGGCTACACCTTC
D: -; J: TRBJ2-7; size: few; V: TRBV27; CDR3: CASSDQSGQYF; DNA: TGTGCCAGCAGTGACCAGAGCGGGCAGTACTTC
D: -; J: TRBJ1-1; size: -; V: TRBV7-8; CDR3: CASSAIEAFF; DNA: TGTGCCAGCAGCGCTATTGAAGCTTTCTTT
D: TRBD1; J: TRBJ2-5; size: -; V: TRBV2; CDR3: CASSEETGLGETQYF; DNA: TGTGCCAGCAGTGAAGAGACAGGGCTTGGAGAGACCCAGTACTTC
D: -; J: TRBJ1-1; size: many; V: TRBV7-3; CDR3: CASSPRGGNTEAFF; DNA: TGTGCCAGCAGCCCTCGGGGAGGGAACACTGAAGCTTTCTTT
D: TRBD1; J: TRBJ1-1; size: -; V: TRBV19; CDR3: CASKNPIRGTGGFGSAEAFF; DNA: TGTGCCAGTAAAAACCCGATTAGGGGGACAGGGGGTTTTGGCTCCGCTGAAGCTTTCTTT
D: -; J: TRBJ2-7; size: -; V: TRBV24-1; CDR3: CATSTVPAPSEQYF; DNA: TGTGCCACCAGTACAGTACCCGCCCCCTCCGAGCAGTACTTC
D: TRBD1; J: TRBJ2-1; size: -; V: TRBV7-3; CDR3: CASSEGTGPFF; DNA: TGTGCCAGCAGCGAAGGGACAGGTCCGTTCTTC
D: TRBD2; J: TRBJ2-3; size: -; V: TRBV19; CDR3: CASSIDVSGRATDTQYF; DNA: TGTGCCAGTAGTATAGATGTCAGCGGGAGGGCCACAGATACGCAGTATTTT
D: -; J: TRBJ1-5; size: -; V: TRBV15; CDR3: CATSRGAGNGNQPQHF; DNA: TGTGCCACCAGCAGAGGGGCAGGGAACGGCAATCAGCCCCAGCATTTT
D: TRBD1; J: TRBJ2-1; size: once; V: TRBV6-1; CDR3: CASSKQGAWDEQFF; DNA: TGTGCCAGCAGTAAACAGGGGGCATGGGATGAGCAGTTCTTC
D: TRBD1; J: TRBJ1-1; size: -; V: TRBV19; CDR3: CATHSGGAASEAFF; DNA: TGTGCCACACATTCAGGGGGCGCAGCCTCTGAAGCTTTCTTT
D: -; J: TRBJ1-2; size: -; V: TRBV12-3/TRBV12-4; CDR3: CASSTGNYGYTF; DNA: TGTGCCAGCAGTACAGGGAACTATGGCTACACCTTC
D: TRBD2; J: TRBJ2-5; size: -; V: TRBV9; CDR3: CASSDFGGGSETQYF; DNA: TGTGCCAGCAGCGATTTCGGCGGGGGATCGGAGACCCAGTACTTC
D: TRBD2; J: TRBJ2-4; size: -; V: TRBV4-2; CDR3: CASSPDPAGLAKNIQYF; DNA: TGTGCCAGCAGCCCCGACCCAGCGGGATTAGCCAAAAACATTCAGTACTTC
D: TRBD1; J: TRBJ1-1; size: -; V: TRBV7-9; CDR3: CASSLEGGRTEAFF; DNA: TGTGCCAGCAGCCTCGAAGGGGGCCGTACTGAAGCTTTCTTT
D: -; J: TRBJ1-5; size: -; V: TRBV6-2/TRBV6-3; CDR3: CASSYPGQPQHF; DNA: TGTGCCAGCAGTTACCCGGGGCAGCCCCAGCATTTT
D: -; J: TRBJ1-2; size: -; V: TRBV28; CDR3: CASSQPTGVYGYTF; DNA: TGTGCCAGCAGCCAACCAACCGGGGTCTATGGCTACACCTTC
D: -; J: TRBJ1-2; size: -; V: TRBV5-1; CDR3: CASSLGSGDGYTF; DNA: TGCGCCAGCAGCTTGGGTTCAGGGGATGGCTACACCTTC
D: TRBD2; J: TRBJ2-3; size: -; V: TRBV7-2; CDR3: CASSLAGNWGGDTQYF; DNA: TGTGCCAGCAGCTTAGCGGGGAACTGGGGGGGAGATACGCAGTATTTT
D: -; J: TRBJ2-1; size: -; V: TRBV2; CDR3: CASSEARVNEQFF; DNA: TGTGCCAGCAGTGAAGCTCGAGTTAATGAGCAGTTCTTC
D: -; J: TRBJ1-4; size: -; V: TRBV19; CDR3: CASSMGLGVEEKLFF; DNA: TGTGCCAGTAGTATGGGCTTAGGGGTAGAGGAAAAACTGTTTTTT
D: TRBD1; J: TRBJ2-2; size: -; V: TRBV3-1/TRBV3-2; CDR3: CASSPGTGRPGELFF; DNA: TGTGCCAGCAGCCCCGGGACAGGACGTCCCGGGGAGCTGTTTTTT
D: -; J: TRBJ2-7; size: few; V: TRBV18; CDR3: CASSPSGSAYEQYF; DNA: TGTGCCAGCTCACCCTCCGGGAGTGCCTACGAGCAGTACTTC
D: TRBD1; J: TRBJ1-2; size: -; V: TRBV5-1; CDR3: CASSYQIGTGYYGYTF; DNA: TGCGCCAGCAGCTACCAGATAGGGACAGGGTACTATGGCTACACCTTC
D: -; J: TRBJ1-1; size: -; V: TRBV3-1/TRBV3-2; CDR3: CASSSLQGSTEAFF; DNA: TGTGCCAGCAGCTCACTCCAGGGCAGCACTGAAGCTTTCTTT
D: -; J: TRBJ1-1; size: -; V: TRBV7-8; CDR3: CASRKQGNTEAFF; DNA: TGTGCCAGCAGGAAACAGGGAAACACTGAAGCTTTCTTT
D: TRBD2; J: TRBJ2-2; size: once; V: TRBV24-1; CDR3: CATSDGTSGRPTSLTGELFF; DNA: TGTGCCACCAGTGACGGGACTAGCGGGAGGCCCACCTCACTCACCGGGGAGCTGTTTTTT
D: -; J: TRBJ1-6; size: -; V: TRBV4-2; CDR3: CASSRLMGAGSPLHF; DNA: TGTGCCAGCAGCCGCCTGATGGGGGCGGGTTCACCCCTCCACTTT
D: TRBD1; J: TRBJ2-3; size: -; V: TRBV6-5; CDR3: CASRRQGADTQYF; DNA: TGTGCCAGCAGGCGCCAGGGGGCCGATACGCAGTATTTT
D: -; J: TRBJ1-2; size: -; V: TRBV5-1; CDR3: CASSLSGIDYGYTF; DNA: TGCGCCAGCAGCTTGTCGGGAATCGACTATGGCTACACCTTC
D: TRBD1; J: TRBJ1-2; size: few; V: TRBV19; CDR3: CASSVGTGTYGYTF; DNA: TGTGCCAGTAGTGTGGGGACAGGGACCTATGGCTACACCTTC
D: -; J: TRBJ2-7; size: -; V: TRBV7-2; CDR3: CASSLDSLGQYF; DNA: TGTGCCAGCAGCCTAGACAGCTTAGGGCAGTACTTC
D: -; J: TRBJ1-2; size: once; V: TRBV18; CDR3: CASSRSEGGDGYTF; DNA: TGTGCCAGCTCACGATCCGAGGGAGGGGATGGCTACACCTTC
D: TRBD1; J: TRBJ2-1; size: -; V: TRBV10-3; CDR3: CAIRGTDNEQFF; DNA: TGTGCCATCAGGGGGACAGACAATGAGCAGTTCTTC
D: -; J: TRBJ1-5; size: -; V: TRBV18; CDR3: CASSPNRGNQPQHF; DNA: TGTGCCAGCTCACCCAACAGGGGCAATCAGCCCCAGCATTTT
D: -; J: TRBJ1-4; size: -; V: TRBV5-6; CDR3: CASSRDSPTGGKLFF; DNA: TGTGCCAGCAGCCGGGACTCGCCGACCGGAGGAAAACTGTTTTTT
D: TRBD2; J: TRBJ2-2; size: -; V: TRBV3-1/TRBV3-2; CDR3: CASSQDGPGGPGELFF; DNA: TGTGCCAGCAGCCAAGATGGGCCGGGAGGTCCCGGGGAGCTGTTTTTT
D: -; J: TRBJ1-2; size: -; V: TRBV14; CDR3: CASSQVRDSSYGYTF; DNA: TGTGCCAGCAGCCAAGTTCGCGACAGCAGCTATGGCTACACCTTC
D: TRBD2; J: TRBJ2-2; size: -; V: TRBV20-1; CDR3: CSASGLAEGETNTGELFF; DNA: TGCAGTGCTAGTGGGCTAGCGGAAGGAGAGACGAACACCGGGGAGCTGTTTTTT
D: TRBD2; J: TRBJ2-2; size: -; V: TRBV7-2; CDR3: CASRTTSGSTGELFF; DNA: TGTGCCAGCAGGACGACTAGCGGGAGCACCGGGGAGCTGTTTTTT
D: TRBD1; J: TRBJ2-2; size: -; V: TRBV14; CDR3: CASSRQGLANTGELFF; DNA: TGTGCCAGCAGCCGACAGGGTTTGGCCAACACCGGGGAGCTGTTTTTT
D: -; J: TRBJ1-6; size: -; V: TRBV6-5; CDR3: CASRLDDNSPLHF; DNA: TGTGCCAGCCGTCTAGACGATAATTCACCCCTCCACTTT
D: -; J: TRBJ1-1; size: -; V: TRBV4-1; CDR3: CASSPRGLFGDTEAFF; DNA: TGCGCCAGCAGCCCGAGAGGGTTGTTTGGCGACACTGAAGCTTTCTTT
D: TRBD2; J: TRBJ2-3; size: -; V: TRBV5-1; CDR3: CASSPLAGGSLTDTQYF; DNA: TGCGCCAGCAGCCCCCTAGCGGGGGGGAGCCTCACAGATACGCAGTATTTT